This T cell receptor beta chain was recovered during a study of T cells in Graves' hyperthyroidism and ophthalmopathy. Whole-study findings and limits: Most expanded thyroid clonotypes above 0.001 recurred in blood. Ophthalmopathy was told apart from stable hyperthyroidism by a 13 V-J model.

This clonotype was seen ten or more times. Its antigen remains unidentified. Per the germline V gene, CDR1 is PRHDT and CDR2 is FYEKMQ (reference sequence). The CDR3 is made up of 15 amino acids. V lost 1 base, J lost 0 bases, and 9 bases lay in between. Patients with ophthalmopathy all had a Clinical Activity Score of at least 3, a NOSPECS grade of at least 4 and duration under 3 months. The investigators amplified TCR beta CDR3 regions from RNA transcripts. TCR CDR3 underwent first-round RT-PCR with the HTBI primer set. TCRdb reanalysed the multiplex PCR reads using MiXCR and keeps one entry per CDR3 protein. There are about 350,000 distinct CDR3 sequences in the sample; 15% to 20% occur only once, and about 14% lies in the top ten.

The chain joins TRBV13 to TRBJ1-1; the D is unclear. The specimen sequenced was blood. The sequence derives from a woman aged 35 to 49 with Graves' ophthalmopathy. The CDR3 protein is CASSLEGDLNTEAFF. The CDR3 DNA follows: TGTGCCAGCAGCTTAGAGGGAGACCTGAACACTGAAGCTTTCTTT.